These T cell receptor beta chains were read from a single sample in a study of T cell responses to AZD1222 COVID-19 vaccine. The protocol was immunoSEQ multiplex PCR, while the TCRdb copy is restricted to in-frame clones and leaves out a portion. The data show around 170,000 clones, about 91% seen once. The sequenced sample was peripheral blood, obtained 28 days after the second AZD1222 dose. The receptors here all came from an adult who received the AZD1222 COVID-19 vaccine. Both conserved end residues are part of each CDR3. Fields, in order: V gene, clone size, J gene, CDR3 protein. Clone size is not always given. Where it is, it says once, few, many or a class for expanded clones.

TRBV6-5	.	TRBJ1-1	CASSQGVGGRSFF
TRBV3-1/TRBV3-2	.	TRBJ2-3	CASSPTRATDTQYF
TRBV6-5	.	TRBJ1-2	CASRDRGLPYYGYTF
TRBV5-6	.	TRBJ1-1	CASSLVGQGFEAFF
TRBV19	.	TRBJ1-4	CASRGWIATNEKLFF
TRBV9	.	TRBJ2-2	CASRRGTGNTGELFF
TRBV5-1	once	TRBJ2-7	CASKREQASYEQYF
TRBV9	.	TRBJ1-6	CASSVVWQDQNSPLHF
TRBV28	.	TRBJ2-3	CASLADGGARDTQYF
TRBV24-1	once	TRBJ2-7	CATSDPQGKQYF
TRBV30	.	TRBJ2-7	CAWSFPGVGAYEQYF